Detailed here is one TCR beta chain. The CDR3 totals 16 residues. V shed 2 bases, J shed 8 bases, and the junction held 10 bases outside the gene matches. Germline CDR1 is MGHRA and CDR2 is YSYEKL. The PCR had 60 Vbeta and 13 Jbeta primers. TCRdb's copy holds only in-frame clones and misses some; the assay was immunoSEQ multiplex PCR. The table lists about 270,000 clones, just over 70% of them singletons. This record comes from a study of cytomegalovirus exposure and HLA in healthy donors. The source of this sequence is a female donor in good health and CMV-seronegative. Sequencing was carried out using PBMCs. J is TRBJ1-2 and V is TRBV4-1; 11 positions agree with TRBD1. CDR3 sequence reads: CASSQPAGTGGLGYTF. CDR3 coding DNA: TGCGCCAGCAGCCAACCGGCCGGGACAGGGGGTTTAGGCTACACCTTC.